The 3 T cell receptor beta chains below come from one sample, sequenced in a study of blood T cell repertoires in COVID-19. TCRdb keeps only in-frame clones here, not all; method: immunoSEQ multiplex PCR. In the table there are approximately 96,000 clones, roughly 96% of which are singletons. The sequencing input was peripheral blood. These receptors were obtained from a human donor with active COVID-19. The donor label of this sample is uncertain.

The chain joins TRBV28 to TRBJ1-2; 7 positions agree with TRBD1. The CDR3 sequence is 14 residues long. Germline trimming cut 2 bases from V and 8 bases from J; bases unmatched to any gene: 8. Germline loops: CDR1 MDHEN, CDR2 SYDVKM. The CDR3 nucleotides are TGTGCCAGCAGTTTAGACAGGGTGACAGGGGGCTACACCTTC. This sequence encodes CASSLDRVTGGYTF.

The rearrangement joins TRBV28 to TRBJ2-6; D is perhaps TRBD1 (6 bases). CDR1 is MDHEN and CDR2 is SYDVKM in the germline V gene. The CDR3 is 15 residues long. V was shortened by 6 bases and J by 1 base, with 10 bases between the two germline ends. CDR3 loop: CASSVQGSGANVLTF. The CDR3 DNA follows: TGTGCCAGCAGCGTACAGGGTTCTGGGGCCAACGTCCTGACTTTC. Drawing the rest from reference TRBV28 and TRBJ2-6, the complete variable domain is DVKVTQSSRYLVKRTGEKVFLECVQDMDHENMFWYRQDPGLGLRLIYFSYDVKMKEKGDIPEGYSVSREKKERFSLILESASTNQTSMYLCASSVQGSGANVLTFGAGSRLTVL.

The V gene is TRBV4-2, the J gene TRBJ1-5, with a possible D match to TRBD1 (5 bases). Deletions cut 1 base from V and 6 bases from J, with 16 bases between. In germline, CDR1 is LGHNA, CDR2 YNFKEQ. This CDR3 spans 16 amino acids. CDR3 amino acids: CASSQVHSGEIQPQHF. The CDR3 nucleotides read TGTGCCAGCAGCCAAGTCCATTCGGGGGAGATTCAGCCCCAGCATTTT.